What follows describes a single T cell receptor (beta chain). What it binds is not known. This record belongs to a study of cytomegalovirus exposure and HLA in healthy donors. Study context: An earlier analysis found fewer than 120 million unique TCR beta sequences from about 190 million T cells. Broader study findings: HLA alleles were associated with 16,000 or so TCR beta sequences in a later analysis at 0.05 false discovery rate. Reports showed the classifier diagnosing cytomegalovirus status with high specificity and sensitivity. Rare sequences made up most TCRs, while some public TCRs were found in many donors.

Primers: 60 Vbeta forward and 13 Jbeta reverse. Produced via immunoSEQ multiplex PCR; TCRdb's table is partial and in-frame only. The sample consists of about 200,000 clones, 82% of them appearing once. The CDR3 is 14 residues long. Germline loops: CDR1 MDHEN, CDR2 SYDVKM. The germline V and J ends were trimmed by 5 bases and 6 bases, with 16 bases remaining between them. This receptor was taken from a woman aged 40 to 50 in good health and CMV-seronegative. Specimen: PBMCs. The gene calls are TRBV28 and TRBJ1-1; D is ambiguous. The CDR3 DNA sequence: TGTGCCAGCAGTCCCCCACAGTTTTACGCTGAAGCTTTCTTT. Its protein product is CASSPPQFYAEAFF.